Listed here are 29 T cell receptor beta chains from one sample, sequenced in a study of memory CD4+ T cells and cytomegalovirus serostatus. The data were produced by immunoSEQ multiplex PCR, yet TCRdb's version contains in-frame clones alone and is incomplete. The sample carries 85,000 to 100,000 clones, 80% recorded once. The sort gate was single viable CD3+CD4+CD8-CD45RO+ cells for memory CD4+ T cells. Specimen: memory CD4+ T cells from blood. Every receptor here comes from an adult in good health and CMV-seropositive.

The chain combines TRBV23-1 with TRBJ1-4; perhaps TRBD1 as D (5 bases). TRBV23-1 is placed among ORFs of uncertain function. V lost 1 base, J lost 8 bases, and 14 bases lay in between. The CDR3 consists of 15 residues. The chain's CDR3 is CASSQCRQGGEKLFF. CDR3 DNA: TGCGCCAGCAGTCAATGTAGGCAGGGAGGAGAAAAACTGTTTTTT.

J is TRBJ2-1 and V is TRBV7-3; 7 bases are a match to TRBD2. Germline V gives CDR1 SGHTA, CDR2 FQGTGA. The CDR3 consists of 18 residues. Trimming removed 1 base from V and 6 bases from J; junction bases left unmatched: 15. The CDR3 nucleotides are TGTGCCAGCAGCTTAAGGTCTACTAGCGACTACAATCCCAATGAGCAGTTCTTC. Translating it yields CASSLRSTSDYNPNEQFF.

The sample holds one count of this clone. The rearrangement uses TRBV6-5 and TRBJ1-1, with 9 bases fitting TRBD1. V lost 6 bases and J lost 10; bases outside the gene matches: 9. This CDR3 spans 13 amino acids. The V gene's germline CDR1 is MNHEY and CDR2 SVGAGI. The CDR3 coding sequence is TGTGCCAGCAGCAGACAGGGGGGCTTCCGAGCTTTCTTT. Translating gives CASSRQGGFRAFF.

The genes are TRBV28 and TRBJ2-7, with 9 positions matching TRBD2. The CDR3 length is 16 residues. The germline V gene has CDR1 MDHEN and CDR2 SYDVKM. Trimming cost V 6 bases and J 2 bases; bases outside gene matches: 11. The DNA of the CDR3 is TGTGCCAGCAGACCTACTGGTAGCGGGAGAGCCTACGAGCAGTACTTC. It is translated as CASRPTGSGRAYEQYF.

The chain recombines TRBV11-2 with TRBJ2-1; 11 bases align to TRBD2. Trimming cost V 7 bases and J 7 bases; bases outside gene matches: 6. CDR3 size: 14 residues. Germline V gene sequence: CDR1 SGHAT, CDR2 FQNNGV. This chain's CDR3 is CASTLAGGENEQFF. The DNA for the CDR3 is TGTGCCAGCACCCTAGCGGGAGGAGAAAATGAGCAGTTCTTC.

The CDR3 region is CAIRSRSLGRMNTEAFF. CDR3 in DNA: TGTGCCATCAGGTCAAGATCCCTGGGACGGATGAACACTGAAGCTTTCTTT. The chain joins TRBV28 to TRBJ1-1, with D possibly being TRBD1 (5 bases). Between the trimmed V and J ends, which lost 10 bases and 0 bases, there was a span of 24 bases. From germline, CDR1 is MDHEN and CDR2 SYDVKM. CDR3 length equals 17 residues. The full variable domain, in which reference TRBV28 and TRBJ1-1 provide the parts outside the CDR3, is DVKVTQSSRYLVKRTGEKVFLECVQDMDHENMFWYRQDPGLGLRLIYFSYDVKMKEKGDIPEGYSVSREKKERFSLILESASTNQTSMYLCAIRSRSLGRMNTEAFFGQGTRLTVV.

The sample holds a few counts of this clone. This chain connects TRBV7-2 to TRBJ2-2; tentative D call: TRBD2 (5 bases). Germline V CDR1 and CDR2: SGHTA, FQGNSA. V was shortened by 5 bases and J by 4 bases, with 11 bases between the two germline ends. The CDR3 length is 14 residues. In nucleotides, the CDR3 is TGTGCCAGCAGCAGCGGTCTCGGCACCGGGGAGCTGTTTTTT. It codes for CASSSGLGTGELFF.

The chain recombines TRBV7-9 with TRBJ1-5; D gene uncertain. The V end was cut by 3 bases, the J end by 0 bases, with 6 bases between. This CDR3 region has 14 residues. Germline V gives CDR1 SEHNR, CDR2 FQNEAQ (reference sequence). CDR3 amino acids: CASSLGNSNQPQHF. DNA for the CDR3: TGTGCCAGCAGCTTGGGAAATAGCAATCAGCCCCAGCATTTT.

J is TRBJ2-4 and V is TRBV5-1; D possibly corresponds to TRBD1 (6 bases). V lost 1 base, J lost 6 bases, and 14 bases lay in between. Germline loops: CDR1 SGHRS, CDR2 YFSETQ. The CDR3 has 15 amino acids. CDR3: CASSLIGGSANIQYF. The CDR3 bases are TGCGCCAGCAGCTTGATAGGGGGATCCGCAAACATTCAGTACTTC.

This chain joins TRBV2 and TRBJ2-5, with 7 bases lining up with TRBD2. The ends lost 11 bases at V and 5 bases at J; junction bases unmatched: 5. This CDR3 has 11 residues. Germline CDR1 and CDR2: SNHLY and FYNNEI. The CDR3 region has the DNA TGTGCCGGGGGGGAAATTGAGACCCAGTACTTC. Protein product: CAGGEIETQYF.

This sequence joins TRBV30 and TRBJ2-3; D is unclear. With 3 bases removed from V and 2 bases from J, the gap between germline ends came to 6 bases. CDR1 GTSNPN and CDR2 SVGIG come from the germline V gene (reference sequence). This CDR3 has 12 amino acids. CDR3: CAWSPHTDTQYF. The CDR3 nucleotides read TGTGCCTGGAGCCCACACACAGATACGCAGTATTTT.

In this sample, this clone turned up once. The CDR3 coding sequence is TGTGCCAGCAGGGCCCGTCGAGTACAAGGGGTCAATGAGCAGTTCTTC. It codes for CASRARRVQGVNEQFF. V and J are TRBV28 and TRBJ2-1; a weak D match, TRBD1 (5 bases). Per germline, CDR1 MDHEN and CDR2 SYDVKM. The CDR3 length is 16 residues. Deletions cut 6 bases from V and 6 bases from J, with 21 bases between.

This chain links TRBV19 with TRBJ1-5; TRBD1 aligns across 7 bases. CDR3 size: 16 residues. From germline, CDR1 is LNHDA and CDR2 SQIVND (reference sequence). Losses at the gene ends were 0 bases for V and 7 bases for J; bases not matched to a gene: 9. CDR3 amino acids: CASSIEGRGGRQPQHF. CDR3 bases: TGTGCCAGTAGTATAGAGGGTAGAGGGGGCCGGCAGCCCCAGCATTTT.

CDR3 bases: TGTGCCAGCAGCCATGGGGACAGGCGACACGAAAAACTGTTTTTT. It is translated as CASSHGDRRHEKLFF. This rearrangement joins TRBV11-2 to TRBJ1-4, with TRBD1 matching over 8 bases. This CDR3 region has 15 residues. In germline, CDR1 is SGHAT, CDR2 FQNNGV. After removal of 5 bases from V and 8 bases from J, the junction contained 10 bases not matched to a gene.

The chain uses TRBV18 and TRBJ2-4, with TRBD2 identical over 8 bases. V dropped 6 bases and J dropped 1; count of bases not matched to a gene: 8. CDR3 length: 16 residues. The germline V gene encodes CDR1 KGHSH and CDR2 LQKENI. Written as DNA, the CDR3 is TGTGCCAGCTCTCCGCCGGGCGGGGGGGCCAAAAACATTCAGTACTTC. It translates to CASSPPGGGAKNIQYF.

The chain links TRBV18 to TRBJ2-1; D gene unclear. Trimming removed 0 bases from V and 4 bases from J, with 7 bases in between. The CDR3 is 14 residues long. Germline CDR1 and CDR2: KGHSH and LQKENI. CDR3 region: CASSPPASYNEQFF. The CDR3 nucleotides read TGTGCCAGCTCACCACCGGCCAGTTACAATGAGCAGTTCTTC.

The chain has TRBV7-3 and TRBJ2-1, with TRBD2 matching over 12 bases. Germline CDR1 reads SGHTA; CDR2 reads FQGTGA. The CDR3 extends over 19 amino acids. The V and J ends lost 1 base and 5 bases, in that order; junction bases with no gene match: 12. The CDR3 reads CASSLKASGRANPNNEQFF. The CDR3 DNA reads as TGTGCCAGCAGCTTAAAAGCTAGCGGGAGGGCCAATCCAAACAATGAGCAGTTCTTC.

This clone has a handful of counts. The chain has TRBV6-5 and TRBJ2-7; 12 bases are shared with TRBD2. J was trimmed by 2 bases and V by 6 bases; bases with no gene match: 5. CDR1 and CDR2 (germline): MNHEY, SVGAGI. This CDR3 spans 15 amino acids. The CDR3 nucleotides read TGTGCCAGCAGCTCGACTAGCGGGGGACCCTACGAGCAGTACTTC. It encodes CASSSTSGGPYEQYF.

The rearrangement joins TRBV28 to TRBJ1-6; weak D call: TRBD1 (5 bases). With 6 bases removed from V and 8 bases from J, the gap between germline ends came to 17 bases. Germline assignment: CDR1 MDHEN and CDR2 SYDVKM. The CDR3 loop spans 15 amino acids. The CDR3 DNA is TGTGCCAGCAGCTCCTTGACAGAGAGTGATTCACCCCTCCACTTT. Translation gives CASSSLTESDSPLHF.

This clone came up once. CDR3 in amino acids: CAIQAGAITEAFF. Written as DNA, the CDR3 is TGTGCCATCCAAGCAGGGGCGATCACTGAAGCTTTCTTT. The chain carries TRBV28 and TRBJ1-1; D possibly corresponds to TRBD1 (6 bases). V lost 10 bases and J 4 bases, leaving 16 bases between the germline ends. This CDR3 has 13 amino acids. Per germline, CDR1 MDHEN and CDR2 SYDVKM.

The rearrangement joins TRBV20-1 to TRBJ2-7, with D unresolved. CDR1 and CDR2 (germline): DFQATT, SNEGSKA (reference sequence). The CDR3 loop spans 10 amino acids. V gave up 6 bases and J gave up 7 bases, with 10 bases separating them. CDR3 residues: CSAYTREQYF. In DNA, the CDR3 is TGCAGTGCCTATACCCGAGAGCAGTACTTC.

The V gene is TRBV9, the J gene TRBJ2-2, with D maybe TRBD1 (5 bases). V was pared by 6 bases and J by 0 bases, with 12 bases between. CDR1 SGDLS and CDR2 YYNGEE come from the germline V gene. This CDR3 spans 15 amino acids. The CDR3 coding sequence is TGTGCCAGCACCCGGACACAAGCGAACACCGGGGAGCTGTTTTTT. Translation gives CASTRTQANTGELFF.

This chain links TRBV18 with TRBJ2-1; 13 nucleotides align to TRBD2. V lost 4 bases, J lost 6 bases, and 3 bases stayed unmatched. This CDR3 is 15 amino acids long. Per germline, CDR1 KGHSH and CDR2 LQKENI. CDR3 in amino acids: CASSLGLAGFNEQFF. The CDR3 DNA reads as TGTGCCAGCTCACTGGGACTAGCGGGATTCAATGAGCAGTTCTTC.

The chain employs TRBV19 and TRBJ2-5; 10 bases are shared with TRBD1. V shed 3 bases, J shed 5 bases, and the junction held 3 bases outside the gene matches. The CDR3 length is 14 residues. Germline V lookup: CDR1 LNHDA, CDR2 SQIVND (reference sequence). The CDR3 here is CASSMTGGWETQYF. The CDR3 DNA reads TGTGCCAGTAGTATGACAGGGGGCTGGGAGACCCAGTACTTC.

This sequence joins TRBV28 and TRBJ2-5, with D uncertain. V shed 2 bases and J shed 2 bases, with 12 bases lying between them. In germline, CDR1 is MDHEN, CDR2 SYDVKM. The CDR3 extends over 15 amino acids. Here the CDR3 DNA reads TGTGCCAGCAGTTTAGGTGGTCGGCAGCAAGAGACCCAGTACTTC. Protein product: CASSLGGRQQETQYF. The complete variable domain, with remaining parts taken from reference TRBV28 and TRBJ2-5, reads DVKVTQSSRYLVKRTGEKVFLECVQDMDHENMFWYRQDPGLGLRLIYFSYDVKMKEKGDIPEGYSVSREKKERFSLILESASTNQTSMYLCASSLGGRQQETQYFGPGTRLLVL.

In DNA, the CDR3 is TGTGCCATCAGTGAACAGGGTAATGAAAAACTGTTTTTT. Its translation: CAISEQGNEKLFF. This sequence joins TRBV10-3 and TRBJ1-4, with a weak D call TRBD1 (6 bases). From germline, CDR1 is ENHRY and CDR2 SYGVKD. The CDR3 is 13 residues long. The V end lost 3 bases, the J end lost 4 bases, and 6 bases lay between the germline ends.

V and J are TRBV9 and TRBJ1-1; 7 bases agree with TRBD1. CDR1 and CDR2 from the germline V gene are SGDLS and YYNGEE. The CDR3 loop spans 14 amino acids. Trimming cost V 0 bases and J 5 bases; bases outside gene matches: 4. The CDR3 region is CASSVDLQGTEAFF. CDR3 nucleotides: TGTGCCAGCAGCGTAGATTTACAGGGGACTGAAGCTTTCTTT.

This clone has only one observation. J is TRBJ1-5 and V is TRBV19; D gene unclear. The germline gives CDR1 LNHDA, CDR2 SQIVND (reference sequence). This CDR3 spans 14 amino acids. Trimming pared 5 bases from V and 0 bases from J, leaving 8 bases between. As DNA, the CDR3 is TGTGCCAGTAGTTGGCAGTATAGCAATCAGCCCCAGCATTTT. Its translation: CASSWQYSNQPQHF.

The chain links TRBV27 to TRBJ1-5; D uncertain. The CDR3 sequence is 13 residues long. V was pared by 5 bases and J by 5 bases, with 10 bases between. Germline V gene sequence: CDR1 MNHEY, CDR2 SMNVEV (reference sequence). CDR3 protein: CASSIQRYQPQHF. DNA for the CDR3: TGTGCCAGCAGTATCCAGAGGTATCAGCCCCAGCATTTT.